Sequencing of this T cell receptor (beta chain) was carried out in a study of T cell responses to AZD1222 COVID-19 vaccine. The overall study: Second doses at about 4 or about 12 weeks were pooled.

The CDR3 has 18 amino acids. The V segment lost 3 bases and the J segment 6 bases; nucleotides outside the gene matches: 13. CDR1 and CDR2 (germline): SGHRS, YFSETQ. Study conclusions and caveats: Females outnumbered males among donors, who were mostly white British; clonal diversity was possibly underestimated.

Only in-frame clones appear in the TCRdb table, and some are missing; sequencing was by immunoSEQ multiplex PCR. The data show about 140,000 clones, 75% to 95% seen once. Note on this clone: The target antigen is unknown.

The clonotype was recovered from an adult in good health. The chain uses TRBV5-1 and TRBJ2-1; 12 nucleotides align to TRBD2. Sequenced here: peripheral blood, sampled on day 0 of AZD1222 vaccination. In DNA form, the CDR3 reads TGCGCCAGCAGCTATAGACTAGCGGGAGAAAAAGGACTCAATGAGCAGTTCTTC. Translation: CASSYRLAGEKGLNEQFF.